The T cell receptor (beta chain) under discussion was sequenced for a study of persistence of HIV-infected CD4 T cells. The study's findings and limits: Antigen-responding cells were enriched for degenerate expanded CDR3beta sequences.

The CDR3 sequence is 13 residues long. The germline V and J ends were trimmed by 8 bases and 8 bases, with 18 bases remaining between them. The germline V gene encodes CDR1 MNHEY and CDR2 SVGAGI. Overlapping HIV-1 Gag 15-mer peptides at approximately 1 ug per peptide per mL were used. Sorted nonresponding memory CD4+ T cells were CD40L-negative, CD69-negative, CD45RO-high. About this clone: Its cognate antigen is unknown.

This was the immunoSEQ version 4 assay in survey mode. The data were produced by immunoSEQ multiplex PCR, yet TCRdb's version contains in-frame clones alone and is incomplete. The data show just over 40,000 clones, 75% to 80% seen once. This chain connects TRBV6-5 to TRBJ1-2; weak D call: TRBD1 (6 bases). The TCR was taken from an adult man with HIV who was CMV-seropositive. This material consisted of CD4+ T cells sorted from PBMCs after approximately 20-hour stimulation, taken from a patient who received antiretroviral therapy. Here the CDR3 reads CASGPTGSLGYTF. In DNA, the CDR3 is TGTGCCAGCGGCCCTACAGGGTCCTTAGGCTACACCTTC.